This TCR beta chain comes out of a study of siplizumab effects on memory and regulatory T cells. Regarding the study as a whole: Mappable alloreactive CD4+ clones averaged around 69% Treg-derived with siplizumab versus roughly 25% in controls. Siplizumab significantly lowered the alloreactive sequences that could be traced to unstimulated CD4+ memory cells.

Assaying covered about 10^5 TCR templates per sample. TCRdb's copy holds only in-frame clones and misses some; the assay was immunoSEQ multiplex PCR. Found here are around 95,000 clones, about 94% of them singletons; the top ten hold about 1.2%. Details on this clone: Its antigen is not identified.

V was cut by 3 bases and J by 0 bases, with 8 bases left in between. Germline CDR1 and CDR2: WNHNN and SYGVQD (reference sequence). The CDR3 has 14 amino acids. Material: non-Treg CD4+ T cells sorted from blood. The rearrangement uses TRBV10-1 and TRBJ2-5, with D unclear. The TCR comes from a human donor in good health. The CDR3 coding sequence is TGCGCCAGCAGTGATCGTAGGAACCAAGAGACCCAGTACTTC. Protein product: CASSDRRNQETQYF.